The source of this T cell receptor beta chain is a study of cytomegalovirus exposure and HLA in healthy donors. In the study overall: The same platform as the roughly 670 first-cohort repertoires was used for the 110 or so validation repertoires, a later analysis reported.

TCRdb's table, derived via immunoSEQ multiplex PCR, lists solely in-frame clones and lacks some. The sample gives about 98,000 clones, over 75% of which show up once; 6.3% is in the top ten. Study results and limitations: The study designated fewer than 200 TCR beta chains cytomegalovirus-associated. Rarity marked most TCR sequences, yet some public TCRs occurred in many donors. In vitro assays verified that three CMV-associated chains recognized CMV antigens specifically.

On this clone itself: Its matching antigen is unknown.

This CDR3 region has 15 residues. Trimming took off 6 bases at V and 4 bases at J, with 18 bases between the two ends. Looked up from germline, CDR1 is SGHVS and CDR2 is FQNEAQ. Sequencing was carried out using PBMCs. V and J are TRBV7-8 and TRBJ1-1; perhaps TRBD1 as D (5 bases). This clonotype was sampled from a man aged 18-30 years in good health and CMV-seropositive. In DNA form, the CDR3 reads TGTGCCAGCAGTACCAGCCACGGAGGGGCCACTGAAGCTTTCTTT. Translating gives CASSTSHGGATEAFF.